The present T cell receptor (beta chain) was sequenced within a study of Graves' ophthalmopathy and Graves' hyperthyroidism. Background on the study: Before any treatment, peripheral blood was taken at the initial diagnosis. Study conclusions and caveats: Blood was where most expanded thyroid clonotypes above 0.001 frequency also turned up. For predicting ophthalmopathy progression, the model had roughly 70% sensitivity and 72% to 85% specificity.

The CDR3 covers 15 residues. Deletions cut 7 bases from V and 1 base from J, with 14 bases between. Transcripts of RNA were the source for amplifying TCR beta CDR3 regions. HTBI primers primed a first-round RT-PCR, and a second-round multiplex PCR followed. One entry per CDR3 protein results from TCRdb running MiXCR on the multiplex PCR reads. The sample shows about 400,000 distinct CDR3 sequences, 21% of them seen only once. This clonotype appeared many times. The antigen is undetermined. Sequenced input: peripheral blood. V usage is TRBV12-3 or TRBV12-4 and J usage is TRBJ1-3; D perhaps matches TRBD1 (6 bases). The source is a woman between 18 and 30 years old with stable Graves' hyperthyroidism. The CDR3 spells CASIPYDRSGNTIYF. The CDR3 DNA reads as TGTGCCAGCATTCCATACGACAGGTCTGGAAACACCATATATTTT.